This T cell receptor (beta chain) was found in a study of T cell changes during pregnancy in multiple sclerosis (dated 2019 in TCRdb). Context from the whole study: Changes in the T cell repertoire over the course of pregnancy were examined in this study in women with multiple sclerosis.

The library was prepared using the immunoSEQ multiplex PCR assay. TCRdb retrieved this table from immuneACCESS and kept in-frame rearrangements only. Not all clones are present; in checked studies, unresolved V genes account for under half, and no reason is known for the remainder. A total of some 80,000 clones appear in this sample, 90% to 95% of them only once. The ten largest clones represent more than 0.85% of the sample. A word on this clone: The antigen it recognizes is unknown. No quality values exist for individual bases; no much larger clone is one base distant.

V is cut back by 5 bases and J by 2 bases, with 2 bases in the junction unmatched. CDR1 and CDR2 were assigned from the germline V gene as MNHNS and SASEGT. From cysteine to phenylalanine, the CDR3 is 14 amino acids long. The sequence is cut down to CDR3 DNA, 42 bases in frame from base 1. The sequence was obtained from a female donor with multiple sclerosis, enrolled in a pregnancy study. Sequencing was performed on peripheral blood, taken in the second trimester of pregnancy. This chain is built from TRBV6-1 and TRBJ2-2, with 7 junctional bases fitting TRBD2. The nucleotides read TGTGCCAGCAGTAGCGGGACTAACACCGGGGAGCTGTTTTTT. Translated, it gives CASSSGTNTGELFF.